Presented here are 18 T cell receptor beta chains from one specimen sequenced in a study of PD-L1 blockade in urothelial cancer. Time point denoted: pretreatment peripheral blood. Sequenced by immunoSEQ multiplex PCR; TCRdb stores in-frame clones only, minus some. There are 70,000 to 75,000 clones in the sample; approximately 87% occur only once, and approximately 5% lies in the top ten. Specimen: PBMCs, collected around atezolizumab (anti-PD-L1) treatment. The receptors were sampled from a man between 65 and 80 years old with urothelial cancer.

The gene calls are TRBV4-1 and TRBJ2-7; 10 positions match TRBD1. CDR3 size: 16 residues. The trim removed 1 base at V and 2 bases at J, leaving 5 bases unmatched. Germline CDR1 is MGHRA and CDR2 is YSYEKL. CDR3 in DNA: TGCGCCAGCAGCCAAGGACAGGGGGCGCCCACCTACGAGCAGTACTTC. It encodes CASSQGQGAPTYEQYF.

This clone was seen a single time. The chain joins TRBV9 to TRBJ2-7; D is perhaps TRBD1 (6 bases). The ends were cut back, 3 bases at V and 5 bases at J, with 21 bases in the middle. The CDR3 covers 16 residues. From germline, CDR1 is SGDLS and CDR2 YYNGEE. The CDR3 DNA sequence: TGTGCCAGCAGCGGCAGGGCCGGACACTCAGGGGACGAGCAGTACTTC. Its translation: CASSGRAGHSGDEQYF.

The rearrangement uses TRBV6-5 and TRBJ1-1; TRBD1 matches 10 bases. This CDR3 is built from 14 residues. The ends lost 5 bases at V and 2 bases at J; junction bases unmatched: 2. Germline assignment: CDR1 MNHEY and CDR2 SVGAGI. This CDR3 reads CASSATGGNTEAFF. The CDR3 DNA reads TGTGCCAGCAGTGCGACAGGGGGCAACACTGAAGCTTTCTTT.

The chain couples TRBV28 to TRBJ1-1; 8 bases are a match to TRBD1. This CDR3 has 14 amino acids. Germline lookup yields CDR1 MDHEN and CDR2 SYDVKM. The V gene end was trimmed by 6 bases and the J gene end by 1 base; junction bases not matched to a gene: 4. CDR3 sequence reads: CASSNRGGNTEAFF. In DNA, the CDR3 is TGTGCCAGCAGCAACAGGGGGGGGAACACTGAAGCTTTCTTT.

The V gene is TRBV5-1, the J gene TRBJ2-5; 13 bases line up with TRBD2. The CDR3 extends over 16 amino acids. V lost 4 bases, J lost 2 bases, and 5 bases stayed unmatched. Germline V gives CDR1 SGHRS, CDR2 YFSETQ. This CDR3 reads CASSPGLAGVQETQYF. The CDR3 DNA reads as TGCGCCAGCAGCCCCGGACTAGCGGGAGTACAAGAGACCCAGTACTTC.

The chain uses TRBV5-1 and TRBJ2-1; tentatively, D is TRBD2 (5 bases). Looked up from germline, CDR1 is SGHRS and CDR2 is YFSETQ. The CDR3 totals 14 residues. V lost 4 bases to trimming and J lost 5 bases, with 13 bases between them. The DNA for the CDR3 is TGCGCCAGCAGCCCGATCCTAGCTGACAATGAGCAGTTCTTC. It yields the protein CASSPILADNEQFF.

Comment on this clone: The junction and the germline gene differ at one end; a read error may be behind it. The chain recombines TRBV28 with TRBJ1-3; D is unresolved. Germline V CDR1 and CDR2: MDHEN, SYDVKM. The CDR3 has 12 amino acids. For the CDR3, the DNA is TGTGCCAGCAGTTTACTCTTCGACATTCTGGATTTT. As protein: CASSLLFDILDF.

With regard to this clone: Germline is not matched at one junction end, which may reflect a read error. The chain employs TRBV6-4 and TRBJ2-7, with 8 bases lining up with TRBD2. The CDR3 runs 13 residues. Germline-derived CDR1 and CDR2 are MRHNA and SNTAGT. This CDR3 is CASSDHRLAPNSF. The CDR3 region has the DNA TGTGCCAGCAGTGACCACCGACTAGCGCCAAACAGCTTC.

The V and J genes are TRBV4-1 and TRBJ2-1; 9 nucleotides line up with TRBD1. There are 15 residues in the CDR3. Germline loops: CDR1 MGHRA, CDR2 YSYEKL. With 0 bases clipped from V and 6 bases from J, the junction kept 3 bases outside the gene matches. The CDR3 here is CASSQEDRGGNEQFF. DNA for the CDR3: TGCGCCAGCAGCCAAGAAGACAGGGGGGGCAATGAGCAGTTCTTC.

J is TRBJ2-1 and V is TRBV19; TRBD2 matches 9 bases. Per germline, CDR1 LNHDA and CDR2 SQIVND (reference sequence). The CDR3 has 15 residues. The V and J ends lost 9 bases and 8 bases, in that order; junction bases with no gene match: 14. CDR3 protein: CASQSGVGGRDEQFF. For the CDR3, the DNA is TGTGCCAGCCAGTCAGGGGTTGGCGGGAGGGATGAGCAGTTCTTC. The full variable domain, its missing parts supplied by reference TRBV19 and TRBJ2-1, is DGGITQSPKYLFRKEGQNVTLSCEQNLNHDAMYWYRQDPGQGLRLIYYSQIVNDFQKGDIAEGYSVSREKKESFPLTVTSAQKNPTAFYLCASQSGVGGRDEQFFGPGTRLTVL.

This clone was recorded a few times. The rearrangement uses TRBV5-1 and TRBJ2-7; 13 bases are shared with TRBD2. This CDR3 has 15 residues. Trimming cost V 5 bases and J 2 bases; bases outside gene matches: 4. Germline V gene sequence: CDR1 SGHRS, CDR2 YFSETQ. The CDR3 DNA follows: TGCGCCAGCAGTCAGACTAGCGGGAGGACCTACGAGCAGTACTTC. Translating gives CASSQTSGRTYEQYF.

The rearrangement links TRBV15 to TRBJ2-5; 7 nucleotides match TRBD2. Germline trimming cut 5 bases from V and 5 bases from J; bases unmatched to any gene: 20. The CDR3 is 18 residues long. Germline CDR1 is LNHNV and CDR2 is YYDKDF (reference sequence). The CDR3 nucleotides are TGTGCCACCAGCGGAGGAGCTGGGGGAGGGCCCTTCTTTGAGACCCAGTACTTC. It codes for CATSGGAGGGPFFETQYF. The variable domain in full, with the rest retrieved from reference TRBV15 and TRBJ2-5, is DAMVIQNPRYQVTQFGKPVTLSCSQTLNHNVMYWYQQKSSQAPKLLFHYYDKDFNNEADTPDNFQSRRPNTSFCFLDIRSPGLGDTAMYLCATSGGAGGGPFFETQYFGPGTRLLVL.

This chain links TRBV9 with TRBJ1-5; 8 nucleotides line up with TRBD1. Trimming cost V 2 bases and J 2 bases; bases outside gene matches: 0. The CDR3 is made up of 14 amino acids. CDR1 SGDLS and CDR2 YYNGEE come from the germline V gene. The CDR3 nucleotides read TGTGCCAGCAGCGTGACAGGGGGCAATCAGCCCCAGCATTTT. Protein sequence: CASSVTGGNQPQHF.

The chain is built from TRBV5-4 and TRBJ2-7; 7 bases fit TRBD1. Germline loops: CDR1 SGHNT, CDR2 YYREEE (reference sequence). This CDR3 is built from 14 residues. V lost 0 bases to trimming and J lost 3 bases; unmatched junction nucleotides: 3. The CDR3 here is CASSLARDSYEQYF. The CDR3 DNA reads as TGTGCCAGCAGCTTGGCCCGGGACAGCTACGAGCAGTACTTC.

This clone was seen only a few times. V gene TRBV28 combines with J gene TRBJ2-3; D ambiguous. This CDR3 is 14 amino acids long. Germline assignment: CDR1 MDHEN and CDR2 SYDVKM. Trimming shortened V by 4 bases and J by 5 bases, and 13 bases separated the two germline ends. Here the CDR3 DNA reads TGTGCCAGCAGTTCGAGTTTAAGCGTAGATACGCAGTATTTT. As protein: CASSSSLSVDTQYF.

The chain carries TRBV30 and TRBJ2-7; D is perhaps TRBD2 (6 bases). The CDR3 runs 12 residues. Trimming removed 2 bases from V and 6 bases from J, with 11 bases in between. Germline CDR1 GTSNPN, CDR2 SVGIG (reference sequence). The CDR3 region has the DNA TGTGCCTGGAGTCCGCGGCGGGGCGAGCAGTACTTC. As protein: CAWSPRRGEQYF.

V usage is TRBV7-9 and J usage is TRBJ2-5; 12 nucleotides match TRBD2. V trimming: 2 bases; J trimming: 6 bases; junction bases outside the gene matches: 7. The CDR3 covers 16 residues. Germline assignment: CDR1 SEHNR and CDR2 FQNEAQ (reference sequence). For the CDR3, the DNA is TGTGCCAGCAGCTTAACGCTAGCGGGAGGGTCGAAGACCCAGTACTTC. Translation: CASSLTLAGGSKTQYF.

The V and J genes are TRBV9 and TRBJ2-1, with 10 bases aligning to TRBD1. The CDR3 has 16 amino acids. V lost 0 bases and J lost 6; bases outside the gene matches: 6. Germline V CDR1 and CDR2: SGDLS, YYNGEE. The CDR3 region is CASSVGGDRGFNEQFF. The DNA of the CDR3 is TGTGCCAGCAGCGTAGGGGGGGACAGGGGTTTCAATGAGCAGTTCTTC.